This TCR beta chain is drawn from a study of T cell responses to AZD1222 COVID-19 vaccine. In the case of this clone: Its antigen is undetermined.

The data were produced by immunoSEQ multiplex PCR, yet TCRdb's version contains in-frame clones alone and is incomplete. Seen here are 140,000 to 150,000 clones, over 80% observed once, and the top ten hold more than 3%. Study-level results: Donor demographics were predominantly white British with a female majority; clonal diversity may be underestimated. CD4 TCRs associated with vaccination spanned spike, dominating at 160-218 and 743-854. Per reports, nearly half of all spike-specific TCRs target regions that are unmutated in variants.

The TCR originated in an adult who received the AZD1222 COVID-19 vaccine. The sample here was peripheral blood, taken 28 days after the second AZD1222 dose.

The CDR3 here is CASNRGRGYTF. CDR3 coding DNA: TGTGCCAGTAACAGGGGTCGTGGCTACACCTTC. This chain connects TRBV19 to TRBJ1-2; 7 positions match TRBD1. V was clipped by 7 bases and J by 7 bases; unmatched bases: 3. The germline gives CDR1 LNHDA, CDR2 SQIVND (reference sequence). The CDR3 spans 11 residues.